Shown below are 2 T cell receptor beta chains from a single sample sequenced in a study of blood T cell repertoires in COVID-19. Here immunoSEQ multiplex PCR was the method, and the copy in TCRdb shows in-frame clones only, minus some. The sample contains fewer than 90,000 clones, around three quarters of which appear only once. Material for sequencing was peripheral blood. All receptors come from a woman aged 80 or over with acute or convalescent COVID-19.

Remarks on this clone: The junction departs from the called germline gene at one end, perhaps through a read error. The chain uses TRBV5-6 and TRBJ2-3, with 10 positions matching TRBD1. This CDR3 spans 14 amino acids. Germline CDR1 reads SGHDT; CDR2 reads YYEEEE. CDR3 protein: CASSFKLGTGALFF. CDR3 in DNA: TGTGCCAGCAGCTTTAAACTCGGGACAGGGGCCCTTTTTTTT.

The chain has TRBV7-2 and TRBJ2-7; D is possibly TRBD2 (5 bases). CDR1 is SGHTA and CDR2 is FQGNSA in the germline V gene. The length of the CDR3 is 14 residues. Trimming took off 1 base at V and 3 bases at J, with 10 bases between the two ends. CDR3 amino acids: CASSLGASLYEQYF. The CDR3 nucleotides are TGTGCCAGCAGCTTAGGAGCTAGCCTCTACGAGCAGTACTTC. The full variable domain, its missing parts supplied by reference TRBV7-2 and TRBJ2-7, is GAGVSQSPSNKVTEKGKDVELRCDPISGHTALYWYRQSLGQGLEFLIYFQGNSAPDKSGLPSDRFSAERTGGSVSTLTIQRTQQEDSAVYLCASSLGASLYEQYFGPGTRLTVT.